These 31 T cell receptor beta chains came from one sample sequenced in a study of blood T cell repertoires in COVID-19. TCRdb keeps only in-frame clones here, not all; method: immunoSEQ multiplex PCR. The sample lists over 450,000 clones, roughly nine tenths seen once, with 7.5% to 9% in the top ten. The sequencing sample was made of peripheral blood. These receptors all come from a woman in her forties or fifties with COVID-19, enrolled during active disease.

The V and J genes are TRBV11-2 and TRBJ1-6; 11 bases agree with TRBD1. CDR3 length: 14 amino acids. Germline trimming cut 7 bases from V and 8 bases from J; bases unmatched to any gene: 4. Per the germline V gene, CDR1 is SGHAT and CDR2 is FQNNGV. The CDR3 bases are TGTGCCAGCACGAGGGGACAGGGGGATTCACCCCTCCACTTT. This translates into CASTRGQGDSPLHF.

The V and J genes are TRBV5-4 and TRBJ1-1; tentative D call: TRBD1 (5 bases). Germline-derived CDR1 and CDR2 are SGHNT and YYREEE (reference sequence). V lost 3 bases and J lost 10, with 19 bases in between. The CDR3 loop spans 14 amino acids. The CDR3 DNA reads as TGTGCCAGCAGCTACGACGGGGGTGTTCTAGGAGCTTTCTTT. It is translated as CASSYDGGVLGAFF.

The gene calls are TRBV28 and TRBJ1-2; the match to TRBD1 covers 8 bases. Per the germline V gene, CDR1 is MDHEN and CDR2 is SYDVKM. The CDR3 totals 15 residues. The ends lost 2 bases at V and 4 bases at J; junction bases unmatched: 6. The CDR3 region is CASSLMQGAIYGYTF. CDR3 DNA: TGTGCCAGCAGTTTAATGCAGGGGGCCATCTATGGCTACACCTTC.

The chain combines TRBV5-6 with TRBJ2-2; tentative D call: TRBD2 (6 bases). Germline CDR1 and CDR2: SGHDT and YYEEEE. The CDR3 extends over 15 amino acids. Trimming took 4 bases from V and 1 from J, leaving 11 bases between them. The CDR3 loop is CASSPRRENTGELFF. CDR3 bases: TGTGCCAGCAGCCCTCGGCGGGAGAACACCGGGGAGCTGTTTTTT.

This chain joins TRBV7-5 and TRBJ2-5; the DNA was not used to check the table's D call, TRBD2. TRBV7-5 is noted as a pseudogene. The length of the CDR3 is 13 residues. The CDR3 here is CASSLTSGETQYF. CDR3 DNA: TGTGCCAGCAGCCTTACTAGCGGAGAGACCCAGTACTTC.

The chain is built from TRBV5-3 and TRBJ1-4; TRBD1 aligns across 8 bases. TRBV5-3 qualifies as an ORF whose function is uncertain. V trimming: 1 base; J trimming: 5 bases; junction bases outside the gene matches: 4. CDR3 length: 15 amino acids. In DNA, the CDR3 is TGTGCCAGAAGCTTGCGGAACAGGGGGAATGAAAAACTGTTTTTT. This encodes CARSLRNRGNEKLFF.

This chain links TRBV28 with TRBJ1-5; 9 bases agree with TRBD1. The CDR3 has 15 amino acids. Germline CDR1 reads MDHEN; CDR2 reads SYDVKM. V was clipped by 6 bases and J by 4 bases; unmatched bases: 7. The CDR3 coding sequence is TGTGCCAGCAGATCCGGACAGGGGATGAATCAGCCCCAGCATTTT. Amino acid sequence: CASRSGQGMNQPQHF.

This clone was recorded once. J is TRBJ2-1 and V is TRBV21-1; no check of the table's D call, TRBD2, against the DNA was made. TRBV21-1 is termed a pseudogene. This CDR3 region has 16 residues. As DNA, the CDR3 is TGTGCCAGCAGCGGCCCGAGAGCGGGGGGGAACAATGAGCAGTTCTTC. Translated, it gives CASSGPRAGGNNEQFF.

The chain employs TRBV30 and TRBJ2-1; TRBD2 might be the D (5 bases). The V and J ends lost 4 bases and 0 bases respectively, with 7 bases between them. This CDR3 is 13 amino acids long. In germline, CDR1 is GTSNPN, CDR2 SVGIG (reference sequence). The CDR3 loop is CAWTGSSYNEQFF. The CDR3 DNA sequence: TGTGCCTGGACGGGGAGCTCCTACAATGAGCAGTTCTTC. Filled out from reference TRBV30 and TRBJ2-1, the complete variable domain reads SQTIHQWPATLVQPVGSPLSLECTVEGTSNPNLYWYRQAAGRGLQLLFYSVGIGQISSEVPQNLSASRPQDRQFILSSKKLLLSDSGFYLCAWTGSSYNEQFFGPGTRLTVL.

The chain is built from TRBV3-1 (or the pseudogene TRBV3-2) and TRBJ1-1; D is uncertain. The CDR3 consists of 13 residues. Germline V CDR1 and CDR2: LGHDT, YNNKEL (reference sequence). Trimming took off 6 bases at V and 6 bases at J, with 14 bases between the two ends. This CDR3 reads CASSRSGESEAFF. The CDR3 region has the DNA TGTGCCAGCAGTCGTTCTGGGGAGTCTGAAGCTTTCTTT.

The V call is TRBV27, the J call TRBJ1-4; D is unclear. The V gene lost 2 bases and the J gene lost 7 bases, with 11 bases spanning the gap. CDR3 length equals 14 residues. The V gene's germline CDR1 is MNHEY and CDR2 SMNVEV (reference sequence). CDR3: CASSLGRISEKLFF. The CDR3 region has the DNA TGTGCCAGCAGTTTAGGCAGGATAAGTGAAAAACTGTTTTTT. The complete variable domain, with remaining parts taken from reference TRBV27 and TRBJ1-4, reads EAQVTQNPRYLITVTGKKLTVTCSQNMNHEYMSWYRQDPGLGLRQIYYSMNVEVTDKGDVPEGYKVSRKEKRNFPLILESPSPNQTSLYFCASSLGRISEKLFFGSGTQLSVL.

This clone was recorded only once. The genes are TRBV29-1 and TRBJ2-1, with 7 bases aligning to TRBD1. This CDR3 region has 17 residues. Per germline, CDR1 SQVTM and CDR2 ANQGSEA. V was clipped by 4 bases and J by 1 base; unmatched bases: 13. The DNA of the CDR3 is TGCAGCGTTGGGACAGGCAGGGGACGGGGATCCTACAATGAGCAGTTCTTC. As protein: CSVGTGRGRGSYNEQFF.

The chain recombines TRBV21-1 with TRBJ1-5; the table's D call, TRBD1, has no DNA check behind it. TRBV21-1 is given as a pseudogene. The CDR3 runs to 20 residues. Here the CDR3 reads CASSKGLGDRRSSRNQPQHF. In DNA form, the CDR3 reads TGTGCCAGCAGCAAGGGTTTAGGAGACAGGCGCTCCTCGAGGAATCAGCCCCAGCATTTT.

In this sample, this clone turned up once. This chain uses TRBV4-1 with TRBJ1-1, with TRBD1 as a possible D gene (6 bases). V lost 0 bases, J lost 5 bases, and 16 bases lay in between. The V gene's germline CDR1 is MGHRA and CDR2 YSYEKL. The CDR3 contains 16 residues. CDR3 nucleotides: TGCGCCAGCAGCCAAGAGAAGAGACGGGGGGCAACTGAAGCTTTCTTT. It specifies CASSQEKRRGATEAFF.

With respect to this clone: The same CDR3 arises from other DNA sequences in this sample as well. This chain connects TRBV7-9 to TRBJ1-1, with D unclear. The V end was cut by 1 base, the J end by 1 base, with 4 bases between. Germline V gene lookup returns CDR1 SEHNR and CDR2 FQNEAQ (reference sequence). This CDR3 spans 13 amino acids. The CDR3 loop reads CASSLGQNTEAFF. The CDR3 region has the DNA TGTGCCAGCAGCTTAGGGCAGAACACTGAAGCTTTCTTT.

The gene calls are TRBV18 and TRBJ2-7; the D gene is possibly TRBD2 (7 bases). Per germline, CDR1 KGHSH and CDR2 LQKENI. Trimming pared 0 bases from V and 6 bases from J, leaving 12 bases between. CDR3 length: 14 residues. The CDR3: CASSPPGGPGEQYF. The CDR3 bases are TGTGCCAGCTCACCACCGGGGGGGCCCGGCGAGCAGTACTTC.

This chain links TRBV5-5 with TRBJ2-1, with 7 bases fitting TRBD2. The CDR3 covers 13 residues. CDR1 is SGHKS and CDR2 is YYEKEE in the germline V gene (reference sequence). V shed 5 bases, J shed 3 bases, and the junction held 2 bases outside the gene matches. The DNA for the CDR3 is TGTGCCAGCAGGGGGAGGGTCTACAATGAGCAGTTCTTC. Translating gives CASRGRVYNEQFF.

The CDR3 protein is CSASEDTTNYGYTF. Here the CDR3 DNA reads TGCAGTGCTAGTGAGGACACCACTAACTATGGCTACACCTTC. V and J are TRBV20-1 and TRBJ1-2; tentatively, D is TRBD1 (5 bases). The V and J ends lost 3 bases and 0 bases respectively, with 11 bases between them. The CDR3 sequence is 14 residues long. CDR1 and CDR2 (germline): DFQATT, SNEGSKA (reference sequence).

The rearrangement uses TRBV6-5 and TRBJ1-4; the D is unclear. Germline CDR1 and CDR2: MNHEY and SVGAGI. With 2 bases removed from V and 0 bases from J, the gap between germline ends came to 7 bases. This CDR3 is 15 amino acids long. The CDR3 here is CASSYPQSTNEKLFF. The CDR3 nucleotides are TGTGCCAGCAGTTACCCCCAATCAACTAATGAAAAACTGTTTTTT.

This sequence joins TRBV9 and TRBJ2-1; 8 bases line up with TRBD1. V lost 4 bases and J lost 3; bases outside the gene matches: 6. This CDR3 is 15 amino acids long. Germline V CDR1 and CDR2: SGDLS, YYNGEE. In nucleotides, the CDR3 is TGTGCCAGCAGCACCAGGGGGCTAGTCTACAATGAGCAGTTCTTC. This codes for CASSTRGLVYNEQFF.

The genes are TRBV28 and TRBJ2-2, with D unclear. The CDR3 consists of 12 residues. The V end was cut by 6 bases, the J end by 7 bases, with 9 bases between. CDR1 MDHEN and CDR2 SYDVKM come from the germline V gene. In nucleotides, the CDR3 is TGTGCCAGCAGAGGAGTTGGCGGGGAGCTGTTTTTT. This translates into CASRGVGGELFF.

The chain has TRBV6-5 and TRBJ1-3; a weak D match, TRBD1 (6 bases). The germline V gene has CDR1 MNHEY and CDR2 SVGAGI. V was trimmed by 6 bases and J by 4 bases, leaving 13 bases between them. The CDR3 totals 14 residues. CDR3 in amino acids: CASSRRDNGNTIYF. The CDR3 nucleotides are TGTGCCAGCAGCCGTAGGGACAACGGAAACACCATATATTTT.

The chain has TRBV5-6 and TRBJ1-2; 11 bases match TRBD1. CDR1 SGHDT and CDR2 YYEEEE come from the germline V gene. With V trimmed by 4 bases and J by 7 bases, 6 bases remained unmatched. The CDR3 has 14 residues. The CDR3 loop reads CASSPGQGVGGYTF. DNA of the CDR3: TGTGCCAGCAGCCCGGGACAGGGGGTAGGTGGCTACACCTTC.

The CDR3 region has the DNA TGTGCCAGGGACAGGTGCCTTAGTGGCTACACCTTC. Residues: CARDRCLSGYTF. This sequence joins TRBV6-6 and TRBJ1-2; TRBD1 agrees at 7 bases. Trimming took 9 bases from V and 7 from J; bases not matched to a gene: 8. Germline-derived CDR1 and CDR2 are MNHNY and SVGAGI (reference sequence). This CDR3 is 12 amino acids long.

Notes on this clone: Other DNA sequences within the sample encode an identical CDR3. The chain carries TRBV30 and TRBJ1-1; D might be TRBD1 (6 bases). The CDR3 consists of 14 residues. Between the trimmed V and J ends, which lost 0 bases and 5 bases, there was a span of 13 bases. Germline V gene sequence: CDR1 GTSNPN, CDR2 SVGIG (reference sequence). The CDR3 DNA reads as TGTGCCTGGAGTGTAGGGGGTACGAATACTGAAGCTTTCTTT. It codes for CAWSVGGTNTEAFF.

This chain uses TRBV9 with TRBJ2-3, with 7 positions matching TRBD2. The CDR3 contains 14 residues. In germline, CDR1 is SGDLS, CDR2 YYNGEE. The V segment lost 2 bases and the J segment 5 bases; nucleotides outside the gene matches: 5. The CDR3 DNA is TGTGCCAGCAGCGTTGAATGGGAGGGAGATACGCAGTATTTT. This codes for CASSVEWEGDTQYF.

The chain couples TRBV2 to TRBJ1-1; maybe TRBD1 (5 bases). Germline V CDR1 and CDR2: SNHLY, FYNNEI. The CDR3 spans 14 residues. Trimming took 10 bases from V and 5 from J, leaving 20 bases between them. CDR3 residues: CATPGWVGRTEAFF. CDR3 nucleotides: TGTGCCACCCCAGGCTGGGTGGGGCGGACTGAAGCTTTCTTT.

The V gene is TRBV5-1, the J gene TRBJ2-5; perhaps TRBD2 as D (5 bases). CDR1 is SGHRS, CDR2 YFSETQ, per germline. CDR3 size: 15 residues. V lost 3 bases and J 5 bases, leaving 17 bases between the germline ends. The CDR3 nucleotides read TGCGCCAGCAGCTCGTCGGACGGATCGGGGGAGACCCAGTACTTC. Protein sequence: CASSSSDGSGETQYF. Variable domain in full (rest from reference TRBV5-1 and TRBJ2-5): KAGVTQTPRYLIKTRGQQVTLSCSPISGHRSVSWYQQTPGQGLQFLFEYFSETQRNKGNFPGRFSGRQFSNSRSEMNVSTLELGDSALYLCASSSSDGSGETQYFGPGTRLLVL.

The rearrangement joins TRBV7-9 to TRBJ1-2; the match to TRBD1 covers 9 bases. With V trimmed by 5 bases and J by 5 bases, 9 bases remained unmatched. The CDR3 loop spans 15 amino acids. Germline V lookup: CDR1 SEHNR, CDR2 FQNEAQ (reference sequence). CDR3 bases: TGTGCCAGCAGCCTATATCGGGACAGGGAATATGGCTACACCTTC. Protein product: CASSLYRDREYGYTF.

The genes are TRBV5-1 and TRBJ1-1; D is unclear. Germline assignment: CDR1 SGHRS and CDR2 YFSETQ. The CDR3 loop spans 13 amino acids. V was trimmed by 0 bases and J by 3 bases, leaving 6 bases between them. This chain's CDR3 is CASSLGLDTEAFF. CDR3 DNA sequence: TGCGCCAGCAGCTTGGGGTTAGACACTGAAGCTTTCTTT.

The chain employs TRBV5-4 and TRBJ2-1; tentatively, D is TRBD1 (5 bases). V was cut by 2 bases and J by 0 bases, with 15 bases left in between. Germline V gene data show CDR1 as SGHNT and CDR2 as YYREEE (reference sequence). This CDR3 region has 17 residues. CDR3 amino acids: CASSFWGGDRSYNEQFF. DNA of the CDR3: TGTGCCAGCAGCTTCTGGGGCGGCGACCGCTCCTACAATGAGCAGTTCTTC.